Below, 27 T cell receptor beta chains from the same sample are listed, as sequenced in a study of regulatory T cells in long-lasting Graves disease. Combining iRepertoire HTBI primers with Arm-PCR of CDR3 regions, the authors built TCR beta libraries. TCRdb passed the multiplex PCR reads through MiXCR, listing each CDR3 protein once. The sample holds fewer than 350,000 distinct CDR3 sequences; under 20% are singletons and the top ten take less than 45%. The time point denotes: newly diagnosed GD, antithyroid drugs for less than 3 months. PBMC-extracted RNA yielded the TCR library. This specimen was peripheral blood mononuclear cells (PBMCs), taken at new diagnosis, from a patient treated with antithyroid drugs. These receptors came from a female donor with Graves disease.

This clonotype has a handful of counts. The CDR3 coding sequence is TGTGCCAGCAGTACCCAAGGCGGGGTCTCCTACGAGCAGTACTTC. Translated, it gives CASSTQGGVSYEQYF. The chain is built from TRBV28 and TRBJ2-7; a possible D gene is TRBD2 (6 bases). The CDR3 has 15 amino acids. Germline lookup yields CDR1 MDHEN and CDR2 SYDVKM. V shed 5 bases and J shed 0 bases, with 14 bases lying between them.

At least ten counts were recorded for this clonotype. The chain recombines TRBV12-3 or TRBV12-4 with TRBJ2-7; 8 bases agree with TRBD2. The CDR3 length is 14 residues. J gave up 6 bases and V 9 bases, and 13 bases lay outside the gene matches. CDR3 sequence (DNA): TGTGCCAGTCAACCGTCCGGGAGGGCCGTCGAGCAGTACTTC. This encodes CASQPSGRAVEQYF.

This clonotype has a handful of counts. This chain links TRBV18 with TRBJ2-7; 7 nucleotides match TRBD1. The junction had 4 bases not matched to a gene; V was cut back by 5 bases and J by 3 bases. The germline V gene encodes CDR1 KGHSH and CDR2 LQKENI. CDR3 length equals 13 residues. In DNA form, the CDR3 reads TGTGCCAGCTCAACGACAGGGATCTACGAGCAGTACTTC. Residues: CASSTTGIYEQYF.

In its sample, this clonotype was seen many times. The V call is TRBV2, the J call TRBJ2-5; D is uncertain. The CDR3 sequence is 12 residues long. CDR1 SNHLY and CDR2 FYNNEI come from the germline V gene. Trimming took off 6 bases at V and 0 bases at J, with 5 bases between the two ends. CDR3 residues: CASRQNQETQYF. The CDR3 region has the DNA TGTGCCAGCAGACAGAACCAAGAGACCCAGTACTTC.

The chain joins TRBV27 to TRBJ1-6; weak D call: TRBD1 (5 bases). V was clipped by 1 base and J by 5 bases, with 9 bases between them. CDR1 MNHEY and CDR2 SMNVEV come from the germline V gene (reference sequence). This CDR3 contains 15 residues. CDR3 region: CASSLWGPNNSPLHF. The CDR3 DNA follows: TGTGCCAGCAGTTTATGGGGACCCAATAATTCACCCCTCCACTTT.

This clonotype was seen at least ten times. The J gene is TRBJ1-2, the V gene TRBV12-3 or TRBV12-4, with D maybe TRBD1 (5 bases). Deletions cut 5 bases from V and 8 bases from J, with 18 bases between. The CDR3 has 14 amino acids. CDR3 residues: CASSPTDPTAGYTF. CDR3 DNA: TGTGCCAGCAGTCCGACGGATCCGACAGCAGGCTACACCTTC.

This clonotype came up many times. This chain uses TRBV9 with TRBJ2-7, with D hard to call. V was shortened by 0 bases and J by 7 bases, with 11 bases between the two germline ends. Germline lookup yields CDR1 SGDLS and CDR2 YYNGEE. This CDR3 has 13 residues. CDR3: CASSVEPMREQYF. CDR3 sequence (DNA): TGTGCCAGCAGCGTAGAACCCATGAGGGAGCAGTACTTC.

The CDR3 protein is CASGLGQDRANTGELFF. As DNA, the CDR3 is TGTGCTAGTGGTTTGGGCCAGGACAGGGCGAACACCGGGGAGCTGTTTTTT. This chain joins TRBV12-5 and TRBJ2-2, with 8 bases that match TRBD1. Trimming removed 1 base from V and 0 bases from J; junction bases left unmatched: 4. The CDR3 loop spans 17 amino acids. Germline V gene lookup returns CDR1 LGHNT and CDR2 FRNRAP.

This clonotype was counted a few times. The rearrangement joins TRBV30 to TRBJ1-1; unclear D gene. This CDR3 has 10 amino acids. Germline V gene data show CDR1 as GTSNPN and CDR2 as SVGIG (reference sequence). The V end lost 3 bases, the J end lost 8 bases, and 7 bases lay between the germline ends. Written as DNA, the CDR3 is TGTGCCTGGAGGAGGACCGAAGCTTTCTTT. Translation gives CAWRRTEAFF.

This clonotype was recorded at least ten times. The genes are TRBV29-1 and TRBJ1-1; TRBD1 is a possible D gene (5 bases). Germline V gene sequence: CDR1 SQVTM, CDR2 ANQGSEA. The CDR3 has 13 amino acids. Between the trimmed V and J ends, which lost 4 bases and 6 bases, there was a span of 15 bases. This CDR3 is CSVVDTGSAEAFF. The CDR3 DNA sequence: TGCAGCGTTGTGGACACGGGTTCTGCTGAAGCTTTCTTT.

This clonotype was observed once. V is TRBV7-2 and J is TRBJ2-1; D might be TRBD1 or TRBD2, each matching 5 bases. This CDR3 has 15 residues. CDR1 and CDR2 from the germline V gene are SGHTA and FQGNSA. Trimming stripped 1 base from V and 7 bases from J, with 14 bases between. CDR3 residues: CASSLGGTTGNEQFF. In nucleotides, the CDR3 is TGTGCCAGCAGCTTAGGGGGGACGACTGGGAATGAGCAGTTCTTC.

There are a few counts of this clonotype. Here the CDR3 reads CASSVGGAEQETQYF. The CDR3 bases are TGTGCCAGCAGCGTAGGAGGGGCGGAGCAAGAGACCCAGTACTTC. The gene calls are TRBV9 and TRBJ2-5; D is tentatively TRBD1 or TRBD2 (5 bases each). Germline CDR1 and CDR2: SGDLS and YYNGEE. The V end lost 0 bases, the J end lost 2 bases, and 11 bases lay between the germline ends. The CDR3 covers 15 residues.

The chain employs TRBV7-9 and TRBJ2-1, with no clear D. Germline CDR1 and CDR2: SEHNR and FQNEAQ (reference sequence). The CDR3 length is 13 residues. V lost 8 bases and J 6 bases, leaving 14 bases between the germline ends. The CDR3 reads CASGARTSNEQFF. As DNA, the CDR3 is TGTGCCAGCGGCGCGAGAACCTCCAATGAGCAGTTCTTC.

This clonotype appeared many times. The chain couples TRBV12-3 or TRBV12-4 to TRBJ2-1; 11 bases map to TRBD2. This CDR3 has 16 amino acids. V lost 4 bases to trimming and J lost 6 bases; unmatched junction nucleotides: 8. The CDR3 loop is CASSWILAGVPNEQFF. The CDR3 coding sequence is TGTGCCAGCAGTTGGATACTAGCGGGAGTCCCCAATGAGCAGTTCTTC.

This clonotype was observed at least ten times. The chain joins TRBV12-3 or TRBV12-4 to TRBJ1-2; D remains ambiguous. CDR3 size: 11 residues. V lost 6 bases, J lost 3 bases, and 5 bases lay in between. DNA for the CDR3: TGTGCCAGCAGCGACGACTATGGCTACACCTTC. Its protein is CASSDDYGYTF.

V usage is TRBV15 and J usage is TRBJ2-4; 10 nucleotides agree with TRBD2. The CDR3 is made up of 19 amino acids. V lost 2 bases and J lost 0; bases outside the gene matches: 10. The V gene's germline CDR1 is LNHNV and CDR2 YYDKDF (reference sequence). The CDR3 DNA reads TGTGCCACCAGCAGAACCCTTGGAGGACTAGCGGTAGCCAAAAACATTCAGTACTTC. Protein product: CATSRTLGGLAVAKNIQYF.

This clonotype was seen at least ten times. The chain is built from TRBV19 and TRBJ1-5; no firm D call. This CDR3 is built from 14 residues. Germline CDR1 and CDR2: LNHDA and SQIVND (reference sequence). Between the trimmed V and J ends, which lost 8 bases and 4 bases, there was a span of 15 bases. CDR3 in amino acids: CASGHGPRNQPQHF. In DNA form, the CDR3 reads TGTGCCAGTGGGCACGGGCCGCGTAATCAGCCCCAGCATTTT.

V is TRBV27 and J is TRBJ2-6; D unresolved. The CDR3 loop spans 13 amino acids. Between the trimmed V and J ends, which lost 10 bases and 0 bases, there was a span of 7 bases. Germline V gives CDR1 MNHEY, CDR2 SMNVEV (reference sequence). CDR3 nucleotides: TGTGCCACTCAAGACTCTGGGGCCAACGTCCTGACTTTC. This gives the protein CATQDSGANVLTF.

This clonotype has ten or more counts. The V call is TRBV27, the J call TRBJ1-5; unclear D gene. Germline assignment: CDR1 MNHEY and CDR2 SMNVEV (reference sequence). The CDR3 has 19 amino acids. The germline V and J ends were trimmed by 6 bases and 2 bases, with 26 bases remaining between them. The DNA of the CDR3 is TGTGCCAGCAGAGTTTCGCCACTTCGGGGTCGCAGTCGCAATCAGCCCCAGCATTTT. Amino acids: CASRVSPLRGRSRNQPQHF.

Only a few counts were recorded for this clonotype. This chain connects TRBV4-1 to TRBJ2-7, with D tentatively TRBD2 (7 bases). The CDR3 sequence is 16 residues long. V was cut by 1 base and J by 6 bases, with 19 bases left in between. The germline CDR1 and CDR2 sequences are MGHRA and YSYEKL. The CDR3 DNA reads as TGCGCCAGCAGCCAAGTTGAAGGGGGGGGTACCCTCGAGCAGTACTTC. Translated, it gives CASSQVEGGGTLEQYF.

This clonotype was observed at least ten times. This chain joins TRBV28 and TRBJ2-6; the match to TRBD1 covers 9 bases. This CDR3 comprises 18 residues. V lost 6 bases, J lost 1 base, and 10 bases stayed unmatched. Germline CDR1 and CDR2: MDHEN and SYDVKM. DNA for the CDR3: TGTGCCAGCAGCCCACTTGGGGACAGGGCATCTGGGGCCAACGTCCTGACTTTC. Translated: CASSPLGDRASGANVLTF.

This clonotype has just a few counts. The chain couples TRBV15 to TRBJ2-2; D gene unclear. V lost 0 bases to trimming and J lost 4 bases, with 12 bases between them. From germline, CDR1 is LNHNV and CDR2 YYDKDF (reference sequence). The CDR3 extends over 16 amino acids. CDR3 sequence: CATSRDVGSSTGELFF. The CDR3 DNA reads as TGTGCCACCAGCAGAGATGTCGGCAGTAGCACCGGGGAGCTGTTTTTT.

This clonotype was observed many times. This chain links TRBV12-3 or TRBV12-4 with TRBJ1-1; tentatively, D is TRBD1 (6 bases). The length of the CDR3 is 15 residues. Trimming removed 7 bases from V and 0 bases from J, with 15 bases in between. Here the CDR3 reads CASMTDRSLNTEAFF. The CDR3 DNA reads TGTGCCAGCATGACCGACAGGTCCCTGAACACTGAAGCTTTCTTT.

The sample holds a few counts of this clonotype. This chain uses TRBV27 with TRBJ2-1, with 9 bases identical to TRBD2. Germline CDR1 and CDR2: MNHEY and SMNVEV (reference sequence). The CDR3 totals 15 residues. J was trimmed by 3 bases and V by 4 bases; bases with no gene match: 4. CDR3 in DNA: TGTGCCAGCAGTTCCGGGACTAGCAACTACAATGAGCAGTTCTTC. Translating gives CASSSGTSNYNEQFF.

This clonotype was seen ten or more times. The rearrangement joins TRBV27 to TRBJ2-5, with 7 bases matching TRBD1. V gave up 11 bases and J gave up 1 base; unmatched junction bases: 7. The length of the CDR3 is 13 residues. Germline CDR1 reads MNHEY; CDR2 reads SMNVEV (reference sequence). CDR3 loop: CALLGTVQETQYF. The CDR3 region has the DNA TGTGCCTTACTCGGGACAGTCCAAGAGACCCAGTACTTC.

This clonotype has more than one count but fewer than ten. The chain uses TRBV29-1 and TRBJ1-1, with a tentative D call TRBD1 (6 bases). The CDR3 is 13 residues long. Trimming took off 7 bases at V and 5 bases at J, with 17 bases between the two ends. The germline V gene has CDR1 SQVTM and CDR2 ANQGSEA. In DNA form, the CDR3 reads TGCAGCGGAGGACAGTCTCCGGGTACTGAAGCTTTCTTT. This sequence encodes CSGGQSPGTEAFF.

Concerning this clonotype: A single base separates this from a much larger clone, so it may be a read error. V is TRBV30 and J is TRBJ2-2; D call uncertain. The V end lost 5 bases, the J end lost 8 bases, and 9 bases lay between the germline ends. Germline loops: CDR1 GTSNPN, CDR2 SVGIG (reference sequence). This CDR3 is built from 11 residues. CDR3 protein: CAWAPAGELFF. DNA for the CDR3: TGTGCCTGGGCTCCTGCTGGGGAGCTGTTTTTT. Supplemented by reference TRBV30 and TRBJ2-2, the full variable domain reads SQTIHQWPATLVQPVGSPLSLECTVEGTSNPNLYWYRQAAGRGLQLLFYSVGIGQISSEVPQNLSASRPQDRQFILSSKKLLLSDSGFYLCAWAPAGELFFGEGSRLTVL.